This TCR beta chain was observed in a study of tumor-infiltrating lymphocytes in primary liver carcinoma. Unsorted whole blood supplied the blood RNA, and germline DNA was isolated too. This CDR3 region has 18 residues. CDR1 and CDR2 (germline): SGHAT, FQNNGV. Unmatched junction bases numbered 15, after V lost 7 bases and J lost 3 bases. With around 490 ng total RNA as template and a constant-region primer, TCR beta cDNA was made. Generation of the TCR beta libraries relied on three nested multiplex PCR rounds using slightly modified ARM-PCR. Rounds one and two of PCR, each of 10 to 11 cycles, were primed with TRBV1-TRBV30 forward primers and a C-beta reverse primer. Each CDR3 protein is one row after TCRdb ran MiXCR on the multiplex PCR reads. This sample yields some 180,000 distinct CDR3 sequences, of which about 60% are seen a single time; about 72% belongs to the top ten.

Material for sequencing was peripheral blood. This sequence joins TRBV11-2 and TRBJ1-1; 12 bases are a match to TRBD1. This receptor was identified in a man aged 35-49 years with primary liver carcinoma and hepatitis B virus infection. CDR3: CASNLDGDRGRRYTEAFF. In DNA form, the CDR3 reads TGTGCCAGCAACTTGGATGGGGACAGGGGGCGCCGGTACACTGAAGCTTTCTTT.